Listed below are T cell receptor beta chains from one sample, sequenced in a study of blood T cells in healthy people across ages. Each CDR3 protein gets one entry after TCRdb re-called the 5' RACE reads with MiXCR. This table holds about 800,000 distinct CDR3 sequences, 20% to 30% found once. These data were also reused for a study on T cells of mothers and their children.

The specimen was blood. The receptors here all came from a boy younger than 18 in good health. Both conserved end residues are part of each CDR3. The D gene is left open where the match is weak.

TRBD2	TRBV5-1	TRBJ2-1	CASSDGTSGRGDNEQFF
NA	TRBV4-3	TRBJ2-7	CASSQSRIQYEQYF
NA	TRBV3-1	TRBJ2-7	CASSQLGGAAYEQYF
NA	TRBV29-1	TRBJ2-1	CSVPGPVEQFF
TRBD2	TRBV12-3/TRBV12-4	TRBJ2-5	CASSFTSGGQYF
TRBD2	TRBV7-2	NA	CASSIAGTSGGADEQFF
TRBD1	TRBV14	TRBJ1-1	CASRGTGDPPNTEAFF
TRBD1	TRBV28	TRBJ2-7	CASSGTGVYEQYF
TRBD1	TRBV4-3	TRBJ2-5	CASSQDAETGAETQYF
TRBD1	TRBV28	TRBJ2-1	CASSSPGTGSYNEQFF
NA	TRBV7-9	TRBJ1-2	CASSPHQVQNGYTF
TRBD1	TRBV19	TRBJ2-1	CASSKTGNNEQFF
TRBD2	TRBV3-1	TRBJ2-5	CASSPRLAGVRETQYF
NA	TRBV20-1	TRBJ2-5	CSASIWGEQETQYF
TRBD1	TRBV7-9	TRBJ2-7	CASSSTSQGYEQYF
NA	TRBV20-1	NA	CSATLGETQYF
TRBD1	TRBV5-1	TRBJ2-1	CASSYGQGTNEQFF
NA	TRBV7-2	TRBJ1-4	CASSLDWGDEKLFF
TRBD2	TRBV28	TRBJ2-7	CASSLEAGGTYEQYF
NA	TRBV18	TRBJ2-7	CASSGNRNPSGYEQYF
NA	TRBV5-1	TRBJ1-1	CASSWNDGGTEAFF
NA	TRBV28	TRBJ2-5	CAGSSNRDPQETQYF
TRBD2	TRBV5-5	TRBJ2-1	CASSGPGLAESSYNEQFF
TRBD1	TRBV27	TRBJ2-7	CASSVQGVLREQYF
NA	TRBV5-1	TRBJ1-4	CASSLAGEANEKLFF
NA	TRBV12-3/TRBV12-4	TRBJ2-7	CASSFAGFPSDEQYF
NA	TRBV4-3	TRBJ2-5	CASSQDLSLKGETQYF
TRBD2	TRBV29-1	NA	CSVAVSGKSDEQYF
NA	TRBV18	NA	CASSPGSVSTYNEQFF
NA	TRBV4-3	TRBJ1-4	CASSQDVGGNEKLFF
NA	TRBV28	TRBJ1-5	CASSTADLATNQPQHF
TRBD1	TRBV15	TRBJ2-5	CATSRPRGQGEETQYF
TRBD1	TRBV7-2	TRBJ1-2	CASSLGSGTGAYGYTF
NA	TRBV7-2	TRBJ2-5	CASSQRGFQETQYF
TRBD1	TRBV5-1	TRBJ1-1	CASSGPTGFPTEAFF
NA	TRBV10-3	TRBJ2-7	CAISEPTGTHEQYF
NA	TRBV20-1	TRBJ2-7	CSAFGERSFYEQYF
TRBD2	TRBV7-2	TRBJ2-7	CASSPGTSGSLGEQYF
NA	TRBV15	TRBJ2-5	CATSRGRGGRGETQYF
NA	TRBV11-1	NA	CASSPVNYNEQFF
TRBD2	TRBV6-1	TRBJ2-3	CASSEYRAGSTDTQYF
NA	TRBV12-3/TRBV12-4	TRBJ2-3	CASSFLAQSTDTQYF
NA	TRBV29-1	TRBJ2-1	CSGGKQESSYNEQFF
TRBD2	TRBV7-2	TRBJ2-1	CASSFLAGGDNEQFF
TRBD1	TRBV4-2	TRBJ1-2	CASSPNEGAMGYTF
NA	TRBV20-1	TRBJ2-1	CSARSQTRNEQFF
NA	TRBV7-2	TRBJ1-2	CASSYPNYGYTF
NA	TRBV4-2	TRBJ2-1	CASSQAEEQFF
TRBD1	TRBV10-3	TRBJ1-1	CAISTTGGGTEAFF